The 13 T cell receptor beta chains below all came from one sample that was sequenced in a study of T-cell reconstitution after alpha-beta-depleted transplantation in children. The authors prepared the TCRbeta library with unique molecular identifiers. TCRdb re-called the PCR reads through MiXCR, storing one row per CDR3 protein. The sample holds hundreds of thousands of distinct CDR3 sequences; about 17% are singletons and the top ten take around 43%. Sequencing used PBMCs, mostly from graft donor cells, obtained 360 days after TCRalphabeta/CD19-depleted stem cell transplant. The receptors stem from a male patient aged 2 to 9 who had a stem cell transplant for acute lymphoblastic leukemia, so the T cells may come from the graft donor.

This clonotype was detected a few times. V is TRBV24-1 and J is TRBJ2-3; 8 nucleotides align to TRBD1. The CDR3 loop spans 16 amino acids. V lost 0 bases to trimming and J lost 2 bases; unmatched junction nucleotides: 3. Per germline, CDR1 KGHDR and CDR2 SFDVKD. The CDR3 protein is CATSDLGQGATDTQYF. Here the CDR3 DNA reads TGTGCCACCAGTGATTTGGGGCAGGGGGCCACAGATACGCAGTATTTT.

CDR3 residues: CASSFGTRLRPYEQYF. The CDR3 DNA reads as TGTGCCAGCAGTTTTGGAACCAGATTAAGACCCTACGAGCAGTACTTC. The rearrangement joins TRBV28 to TRBJ2-7; D call uncertain. The germline gives CDR1 MDHEN, CDR2 SYDVKM. The CDR3 spans 16 residues. The germline V and J ends were trimmed by 3 bases and 2 bases, with 17 bases remaining between them.

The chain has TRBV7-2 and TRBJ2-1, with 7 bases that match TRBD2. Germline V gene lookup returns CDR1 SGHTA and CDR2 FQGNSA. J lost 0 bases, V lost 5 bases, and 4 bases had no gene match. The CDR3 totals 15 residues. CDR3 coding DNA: TGTGCCAGCAGCACCCGGACTAGCTCCTACAATGAGCAGTTCTTC. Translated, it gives CASSTRTSSYNEQFF.

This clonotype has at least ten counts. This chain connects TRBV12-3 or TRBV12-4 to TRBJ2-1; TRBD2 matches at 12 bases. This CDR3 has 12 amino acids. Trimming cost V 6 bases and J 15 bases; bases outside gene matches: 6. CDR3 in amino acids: CASSLGLAGPFF. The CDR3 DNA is TGTGCCAGCAGCCTCGGACTAGCGGGACCGTTCTTC.

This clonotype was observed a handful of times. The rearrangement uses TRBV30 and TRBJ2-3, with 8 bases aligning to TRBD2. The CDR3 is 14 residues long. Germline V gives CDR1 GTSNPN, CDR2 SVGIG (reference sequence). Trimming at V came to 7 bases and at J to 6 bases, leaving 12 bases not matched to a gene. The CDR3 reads CASSLAGWGDTQYF. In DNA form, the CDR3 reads TGTGCCTCAAGCTTAGCGGGATGGGGGGATACGCAGTATTTT. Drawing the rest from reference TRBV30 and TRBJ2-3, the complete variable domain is SQTIHQWPATLVQPVGSPLSLECTVEGTSNPNLYWYRQAAGRGLQLLFYSVGIGQISSEVPQNLSASRPQDRQFILSSKKLLLSDSGFYLCASSLAGWGDTQYFGPGTRLTVL.

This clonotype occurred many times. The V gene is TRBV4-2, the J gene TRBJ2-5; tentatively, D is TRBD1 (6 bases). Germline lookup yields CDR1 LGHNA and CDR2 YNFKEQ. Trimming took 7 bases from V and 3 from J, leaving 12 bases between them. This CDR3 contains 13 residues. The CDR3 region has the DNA TGTGCCAGCATGGGACATAACGAAGAGACCCAGTACTTC. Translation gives CASMGHNEETQYF.

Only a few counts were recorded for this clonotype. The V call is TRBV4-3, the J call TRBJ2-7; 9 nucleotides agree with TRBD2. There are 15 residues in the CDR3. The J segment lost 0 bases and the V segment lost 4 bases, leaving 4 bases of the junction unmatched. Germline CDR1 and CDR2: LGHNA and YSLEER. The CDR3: CASSPSGDSSYEQYF. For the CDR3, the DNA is TGCGCCAGCAGCCCTAGCGGGGATAGCTCCTACGAGCAGTACTTC.

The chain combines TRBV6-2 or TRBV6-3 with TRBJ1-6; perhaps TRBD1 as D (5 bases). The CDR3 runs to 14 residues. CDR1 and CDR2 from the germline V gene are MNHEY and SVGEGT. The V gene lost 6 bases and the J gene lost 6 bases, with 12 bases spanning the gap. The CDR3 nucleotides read TGTGCCAGCAGACCTGACAGAGTTAATTCACCCCTCCACTTT. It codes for CASRPDRVNSPLHF.

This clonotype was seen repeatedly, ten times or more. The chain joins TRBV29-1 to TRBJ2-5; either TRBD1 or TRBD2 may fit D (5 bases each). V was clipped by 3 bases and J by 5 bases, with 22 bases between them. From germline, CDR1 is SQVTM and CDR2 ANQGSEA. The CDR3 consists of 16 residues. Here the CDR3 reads CSVELEGVLWGETQYF. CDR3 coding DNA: TGCAGCGTTGAGTTAGAAGGTGTACTCTGGGGGGAGACCCAGTACTTC.

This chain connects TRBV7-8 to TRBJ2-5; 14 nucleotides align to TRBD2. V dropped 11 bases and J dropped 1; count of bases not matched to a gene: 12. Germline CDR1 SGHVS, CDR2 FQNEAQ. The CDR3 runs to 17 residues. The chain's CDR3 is CASWAGLAGGLQETQYF. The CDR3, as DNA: TGTGCCTCATGGGCAGGACTAGCGGGAGGCCTCCAAGAGACCCAGTACTTC.

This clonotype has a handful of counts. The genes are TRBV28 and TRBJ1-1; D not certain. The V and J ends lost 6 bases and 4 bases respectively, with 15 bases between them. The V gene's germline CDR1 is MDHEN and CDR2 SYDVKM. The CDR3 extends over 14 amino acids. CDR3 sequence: CASRTLSRGTEAFF. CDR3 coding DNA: TGTGCCAGCAGGACACTTAGTAGAGGCACTGAAGCTTTCTTT.

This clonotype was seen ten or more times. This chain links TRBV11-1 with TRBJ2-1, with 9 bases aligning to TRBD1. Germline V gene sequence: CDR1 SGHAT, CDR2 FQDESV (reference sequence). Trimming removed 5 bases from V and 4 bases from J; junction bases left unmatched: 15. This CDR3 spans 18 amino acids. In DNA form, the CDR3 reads TGTGCCAGCAGCCCACCGGACAGGGGCATACTGCGATACAATGAGCAGTTCTTC. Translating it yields CASSPPDRGILRYNEQFF.

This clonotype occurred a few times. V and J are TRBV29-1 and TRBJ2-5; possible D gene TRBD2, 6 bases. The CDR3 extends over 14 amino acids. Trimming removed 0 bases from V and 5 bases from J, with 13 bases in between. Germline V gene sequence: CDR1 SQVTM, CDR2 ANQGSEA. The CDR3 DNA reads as TGCAGCGTTGAAGAGGCGGGGCGCGGGGAGACCCAGTACTTC. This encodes CSVEEAGRGETQYF.